The clone carrying this T cell receptor (beta chain) was counted between two and nine times. Its matching antigen is unknown. Combining a sample-barcoded 5' primer with a J-beta primer mix, a second PCR ran for about 6 to 12 cycles. Each cDNA molecule, via a template-switch adaptor with 12 random nucleotides, was tagged. TCRdb ran MiXCR on the 5' RACE reads and lists one entry per CDR3 protein. Here the sample spans roughly 1,800,000 distinct CDR3 sequences, 49% being singletons. The germline CDR1 and CDR2 sequences are SGDLS and YYNGEE. Trimming took off 3 bases at V and 10 bases at J, with 17 bases between the two ends. The CDR3 has 13 amino acids. This sample stems from a study of blood T cells in healthy people across ages. Whole-study findings and limits: Unsorted PBMCs prevented conclusive naive versus antigen-experienced comparison. In older individuals, TCR beta diversity per million T cells was lower, falling roughly linearly with age. It was found that TCR beta diversity correlated strongly with the percentage of naive T cells.

This sequence joins TRBV9 and TRBJ2-7; D may match TRBD1 or TRBD2 (5 bases each). This clonotype was obtained from a woman in her thirties or forties in good health. Sample: blood. CDR3 sequence reads: CASSDGTARDQYF. The DNA for the CDR3 is TGTGCCAGCAGCGACGGGACCGCAAGGGATCAGTACTTC.